The rows below give T cell receptor beta chains drawn from one sample of a study of Graves' ophthalmopathy and Graves' hyperthyroidism. A single record per CDR3 protein comes from TCRdb applying MiXCR to the multiplex PCR reads. This table holds 200,000 to 250,000 distinct CDR3 sequences, 20% to 25% found once. Sequenced input: peripheral blood. These receptors all come from a woman between 45 and 60 years old with Graves' ophthalmopathy. The CDR3 runs from the conserved cysteine through the conserved F or W. Each record gives: CDR3 DNA, CDR3 protein, V gene, D gene, clone size, J gene. The D gene is left open where the match is weak. Size is omitted from some rows. Given values are once, few, many or a class for expanded clones.

TGCAGCGTTGTAGGACTAGCGGGAGGGCCGGGAGAGCAGTACTTC	CSVVGLAGGPGEQYF	TRBV29-1	TRBD2	many	TRBJ2-7
TGTGCCAGCAGCAGGGACTCAGCAGAGACCCAGTACTTC	CASSRDSAETQYF	TRBV2	-	many	TRBJ2-5
TGTGCCAGCAGTTCGGGACTTATAGGCAATCAGCCCCAGCATTTT	CASSSGLIGNQPQHF	TRBV27	-	-	TRBJ1-5
TGCGCCAGCAGCCCCCCGGCTCAGGGGTACGAGCAGTACTTC	CASSPPAQGYEQYF	TRBV5-1	-	few	TRBJ2-7
TGCGCCAGCAGCCGGACCGGGACTACTCAAAACATTCAGTACTTC	CASSRTGTTQNIQYF	TRBV4-1	TRBD2	-	TRBJ2-4
TGTGCCAGCAGTTTAGGGGAGGGCCGTTCTGGAAACACCATATATTTT	CASSLGEGRSGNTIYF	TRBV12-3/TRBV12-4	-	-	TRBJ1-3
TGTGCCAGCAGCTTCTTTCGACGTGGACAGGGTGGAGAGACCCAGTACTTC	CASSFFRRGQGGETQYF	TRBV5-5	TRBD1	many	TRBJ2-5
TGTGCCAGCAGCTTATTGGCGGGAGTGGGGGATACGCAGTATTTT	CASSLLAGVGDTQYF	TRBV7-3	TRBD2	many	TRBJ2-3
TGCAGTGCTAGAAACCAAGGGAGTCTCTACGAGCAGTACTTC	CSARNQGSLYEQYF	TRBV20-1	-	many	TRBJ2-7
TGTGCCAGCAGTTTAAATTCTCGGACAGGGGGCGACGAGCAGTACTTC	CASSLNSRTGGDEQYF	TRBV27	TRBD1	many	TRBJ2-7
TGTGCCAGCAGTGTTGCCGGGACACCGGCACCCTTCCACTTC	CASSVAGTPAPFHF	TRBV6-1	-	-	TRBJ1-6
TGTGCCAGCGCCAACGTGAAGGGGGCCCAGTACTTC	CASANVKGAQYF	TRBV6-2/TRBV6-3	-	many	TRBJ2-5
TGTGCCAGCAGGCGGACAGGCGGCGTCGAGACCCAGTACTTC	CASRRTGGVETQYF	TRBV6-1	TRBD1	-	TRBJ2-5
TGTGCCAGCAGTTACTCGATGAAGTTCGGGAGGGTAAATAGCAATCAGCCCCAGCATTTT	CASSYSMKFGRVNSNQPQHF	TRBV6-2/TRBV6-3	-	once	TRBJ1-5
TGCAGTGCTAGAGAGGGACTAGCGGTCCCCTCCTACGAGCAGTACTTC	CSAREGLAVPSYEQYF	TRBV20-1	TRBD2	many	TRBJ2-7
TGTGCCAGCAGCCAAGTGAGAATAAGGGGACAGCCTCCTTATGGCTACACCTTC	CASSQVRIRGQPPYGYTF	TRBV3-1	TRBD1	-	TRBJ1-2
TGTGCCAGCAGTCCAACTTCCTACGGTCCCGAGACCCAGTACTTC	CASSPTSYGPETQYF	TRBV6-1	-	-	TRBJ2-5
TGTGCCAGTAGTATTCCGCCACTGGATCACGGCTACACCTTC	CASSIPPLDHGYTF	TRBV19	-	many	TRBJ1-2
TGTGCCAGCAGCCCGCGAGGTTACCTAGCCAAAAACATTCAGTACTTC	CASSPRGYLAKNIQYF	TRBV13	-	few	TRBJ2-4
TGCAGTGCTAGAGACGGACCAGGGCTCAGGGCTGAAGCTTTCTTT	CSARDGPGLRAEAFF	TRBV20-1	-	-	TRBJ1-1
TGTGCCAGCAGCCCTGGCGGGCGGCCCCAGCATTTT	CASSPGGRPQHF	TRBV12-3/TRBV12-4	-	many	TRBJ1-5
TGTGCCTGGAGTTTAGAGAGAACCTATGGCTACACCTTC	CAWSLERTYGYTF	TRBV30	-	many	TRBJ1-2
TGTGCCAGCAGCCCGGGGGCTAGCACAGATACGCAGTATTTT	CASSPGASTDTQYF	TRBV11-3	-	few	TRBJ2-3
TGTGCCAGCAGTTACTCGAGGCAGACATACCAAAGATACGAGCAGTACTTC	CASSYSRQTYQRYEQYF	TRBV6-5	-	many	TRBJ2-7
TGCAGTGCTAGTGATCAACTAGCGGGAGGATCCATCTACGAGCAGTACTTC	CSASDQLAGGSIYEQYF	TRBV20-1	TRBD2	many	TRBJ2-7
TGTGCCAGTAGTATTTCATGGACAGTGCTTAATAACTATGGCTACACCTTC	CASSISWTVLNNYGYTF	TRBV19	-	-	TRBJ1-2
TGTGCCAGCAGTTACAATGTAGGGGGAAGTGAGCAGTACTTC	CASSYNVGGSEQYF	TRBV6-5	-	many	TRBJ2-7
TGTGCCAGCAGTCGCGGACTAGCGGTCGCAGAGACCCAGTACTTC	CASSRGLAVAETQYF	TRBV6-1	TRBD2	many	TRBJ2-5
TGCAGCGTTGGAGCAAACATTCAGTACTTC	CSVGANIQYF	TRBV29-1	-	many	TRBJ2-4
TGCGCCAGCGCAACGGTGGGGTCCGGGGAGCTGTTTTTT	CASATVGSGELFF	TRBV5-1	-	-	TRBJ2-2
TGTGCCAGCAGCTTACTAGCGAGGTACAATGAGCAGTTCTTC	CASSLLARYNEQFF	TRBV11-2	-	many	TRBJ2-1
TGTGCCAGCAGAAGACTAGCGGGAGTTGGCGAGCAGTACTTC	CASRRLAGVGEQYF	TRBV27	TRBD2	many	TRBJ2-7
TGTGCCAGCCGGGACTTAAACACCGGGGAGCTGTTTTTT	CASRDLNTGELFF	TRBV27	-	many	TRBJ2-2
TGTGCCAGCAGTGACTCGGGCGGGAGTACCTACGAGCAGTACTTC	CASSDSGGSTYEQYF	TRBV6-2/TRBV6-3	TRBD2	many	TRBJ2-7
TGCGCCAGCAGCTTCCGGGGGCTAGCGGGAGGCCCAGGTATCGACGAGCAGTACTTC	CASSFRGLAGGPGIDEQYF	TRBV5-1	TRBD2	-	TRBJ2-7
TGCAGTGCTAGAGATATTCGGGAGGGCCCAAACATTCAGTACTTC	CSARDIREGPNIQYF	TRBV20-1	TRBD2	many	TRBJ2-4
TGTGCCAGCAGTTTAGCGCTAAGTGGGTCGGGGGAGCTGTTTTTT	CASSLALSGSGELFF	TRBV12-3/TRBV12-4	-	-	TRBJ2-2
TGTGCCATCAGTGAGTCGACGGGAGTTCCATACGAGCAGTACTTC	CAISESTGVPYEQYF	TRBV10-3	-	many	TRBJ2-7
TGTGCCAGCATCCCAGGGTATCCCATCTACGAGCAGTACTTC	CASIPGYPIYEQYF	TRBV6-2/TRBV6-3	-	many	TRBJ2-7
TGTGCCAGCAGTCTAGGACAGGACCTAGCCAAAAACATTCAGTACTTC	CASSLGQDLAKNIQYF	TRBV12-3/TRBV12-4	TRBD1	many	TRBJ2-4
TGTGCCAGCAGTTGGGCGTCTGGACGCCCTAGCAATCAGCCCCAGCATTTT	CASSWASGRPSNQPQHF	TRBV6-2/TRBV6-3	-	many	TRBJ1-5
TGTGCCAGCTCACCACCGGGGATGGGGGACCAGCCCCAGCATTTT	CASSPPGMGDQPQHF	TRBV18	-	many	TRBJ1-5
TGTGCCAGCAGCTTAGACTCAGGGGTTAATCAGCCCCAGCATTTT	CASSLDSGVNQPQHF	TRBV11-2	-	many	TRBJ1-5
TGTGCCAGCAACTCATACTCTCGGGCAAGGGATATGAACACTGAAGCTTTCTTT	CASNSYSRARDMNTEAFF	TRBV12-3/TRBV12-4	-	few	TRBJ1-1
TGCAGCGTTGAAAGGGGCCTTGGAGAGCAGTACTTC	CSVERGLGEQYF	TRBV29-1	-	many	TRBJ2-7
TGTGCCAGCAGCACCGGGGCATGGCAGCCCCAGCATTTT	CASSTGAWQPQHF	TRBV11-2	-	many	TRBJ1-5
TGTGCCACCAGCAGAGGCGGGATGGGGCCCACTGAAGCTTTCTTT	CATSRGGMGPTEAFF	TRBV15	-	-	TRBJ1-1
TGTGCCAGCAGCCCCTGGGGGCGGGAGCGGGACGAGCAGTACTTC	CASSPWGRERDEQYF	TRBV7-2	-	many	TRBJ2-7
TGTGCCAGCAGTTACTCCAATCAGGGATTCACTGAAGCTTTCTTT	CASSYSNQGFTEAFF	TRBV6-5	-	many	TRBJ1-1
TGTGCCACCAGCAGAGATAGGATCGGAACCGCGAACGAGCAGTACTTC	CATSRDRIGTANEQYF	TRBV15	-	many	TRBJ2-7
TGTGCCGCAGGGACAGAGAAACAATATGGCTACACCTTC	CAAGTEKQYGYTF	TRBV12-3/TRBV12-4	TRBD1	many	TRBJ1-2
TGTGCCAGCAGTTCCGGGCCGTCGGGTGAAGCTTTCTTT	CASSSGPSGEAFF	TRBV6-5	-	-	TRBJ1-1
TGTGCCAGCCTCCGTGTGGCGACAGGTCGGAATTCACCCCTCCACTTT	CASLRVATGRNSPLHF	TRBV6-1	-	-	TRBJ1-6
TGTGCCAGCAGCTTAGTTTCTAGCGGGACCTACCAAGAGACCCAGTACTTC	CASSLVSSGTYQETQYF	TRBV7-9	TRBD2	many	TRBJ2-5
TGTGCCAGCAGTCAACTCTCTAGCGCCGGGGAGCTGTTTTTT	CASSQLSSAGELFF	TRBV6-1	-	many	TRBJ2-2